This section outlines one T cell receptor beta chain sequence together with its context. V lost 3 bases and J lost 5; bases outside the gene matches: 13. The CDR3 extends over 18 amino acids. Germline values: CDR1 DFQATT, CDR2 SNEGSKA (reference sequence). This sample was included in a study of CD8 T cells in Susac syndrome. With random hexamers, roughly 0.5 to 1 ug RNA was reverse transcribed. Amplification of TCR beta CDR3 used immunoSEQ multiplex PCR across 54 Vbeta and 13 Jbeta. TCRdb analysed the immunoSEQ multiplex PCR reads with MiXCR anew, one entry per CDR3 protein. The table records over 150,000 distinct CDR3 sequences, roughly 95% of them present only once.

The source of this sequence is a human donor with Susac syndrome. Sequenced material: CD4+ T cells from PBMCs. This chain links TRBV20-1 with TRBJ2-5; 15 bases align to TRBD2. The CDR3 sequence is CSASPPWTSGRAGETQYF. The CDR3 DNA is TGCAGTGCTAGCCCCCCTTGGACTAGCGGGAGGGCCGGGGAGACCCAGTACTTC.